The 4 T cell receptor beta chains listed next were all sequenced from one sample in a study of blood T cell repertoires in COVID-19. Sequencing used immunoSEQ multiplex PCR; TCRdb keeps in-frame clones, though not all of them. The sample consists of 200,000 to 250,000 clones, roughly 90% of them appearing once. Sequenced input: PBMCs or T cells enriched from blood (not recorded which). Receptor source: a woman aged 40 to 49 with acute COVID-19.

The rearrangement joins TRBV5-8 to TRBJ1-5; maybe TRBD1 (5 bases). Per germline, CDR1 SGHTS and CDR2 YDEGEE. Trimming shortened V by 9 bases and J by 3 bases, and 13 bases separated the two germline ends. The CDR3 is 13 amino acids. DNA for the CDR3: TGTGCCACCCGGGGGTATAACAATCAGCCCCAGCATTTT. Translating gives CATRGYNNQPQHF.

The chain joins TRBV28 to TRBJ1-2; possible D gene TRBD1, 6 bases. Germline-derived CDR1 and CDR2 are MDHEN and SYDVKM. V lost 6 bases, J lost 4 bases, and 21 bases lay in between. The CDR3 spans 16 residues. In DNA, the CDR3 is TGTGCCAGCAGATTACTGGGGACCCAGGGGTCCTATGGCTACACCTTC. It is translated as CASRLLGTQGSYGYTF.

This clone was recorded once. The chain recombines TRBV5-4 with TRBJ1-2, with D perhaps matching TRBD1 (5 bases). The length of the CDR3 is 15 residues. Germline V CDR1 and CDR2: SGHNT, YYREEE (reference sequence). The V end was cut by 0 bases, the J end by 6 bases, with 15 bases between. This chain's CDR3 is CASSLAEAGRDGYTF. Written as DNA, the CDR3 is TGTGCCAGCAGCTTGGCAGAGGCAGGGCGCGATGGCTACACCTTC. Full variable domain (outside the CDR3, taken from reference TRBV5-4 and TRBJ1-2): ETGVTQSPTHLIKTRGQQVTLRCSSQSGHNTVSWYQQALGQGPQFIFQYYREEENGRGNFPPRFSGLQFPNYSSELNVNALELDDSALYLCASSLAEAGRDGYTFGSGTRLTVV.

The DNA of the CDR3 is TGTGCCAGCAGTGAATTCGTCCGGCAGCGGGGGCATTCCTACAATGAGCAGTTCTTC. This gives the protein CASSEFVRQRGHSYNEQFF. The chain couples TRBV2 to TRBJ2-1; 8 nucleotides align to TRBD2. Trimming at V came to 2 bases and at J to 1 base, leaving 13 bases not matched to a gene. The CDR3 extends over 19 amino acids. Germline assignment: CDR1 SNHLY and CDR2 FYNNEI.